This T cell receptor beta chain was profiled in a study of spatial heterogeneity in lung cancer. This clonotype was seen ten or more times. Each CDR3 protein is one row after TCRdb ran MiXCR on the 5' RACE reads. The table includes some 35,000 distinct CDR3 sequences, under 9% detected once. This sample's time point: blood at routine non-recurrence follow-up after resection. Sequencing was performed on whole RNA extracted from tumor and nontumor lung tissue, or from frozen PBMC, and the material was left unsorted. The CDR3 spans 17 residues. V was pared by 4 bases and J by 4 bases, with 11 bases of the junction left unmatched. Germline-derived CDR1 and CDR2 are SGHNT and YYREEE (reference sequence).

The sample here was PBMCs, taken at follow-up. The origin of this receptor is a male donor with early-stage non-small cell lung cancer. The chain is built from TRBV5-4 and TRBJ1-1; 12 bases line up with TRBD1. Here the CDR3 reads CASSARDRGRLGTEAFF. CDR3 nucleotide sequence: TGTGCCAGCAGCGCGCGGGACAGGGGGCGTTTGGGCACTGAAGCTTTCTTT.